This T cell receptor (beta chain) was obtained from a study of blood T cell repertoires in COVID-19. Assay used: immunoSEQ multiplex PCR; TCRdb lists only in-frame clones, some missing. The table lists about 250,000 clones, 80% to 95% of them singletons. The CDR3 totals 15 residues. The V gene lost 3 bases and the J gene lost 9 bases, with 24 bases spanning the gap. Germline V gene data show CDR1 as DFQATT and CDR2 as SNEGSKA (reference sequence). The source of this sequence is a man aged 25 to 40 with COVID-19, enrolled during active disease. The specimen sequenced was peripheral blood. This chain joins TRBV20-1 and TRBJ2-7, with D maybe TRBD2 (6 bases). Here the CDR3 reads CSASPRAGPSGAQYF. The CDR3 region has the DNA TGCAGTGCTAGTCCACGTGCTGGTCCGTCGGGAGCGCAGTACTTC.